These T cell receptor beta chains were read from a single sample in a study of T cell repertoires in cytomegalovirus infection. The antigens for these receptors are not known. TCRdb processed the reads anew with MiXCR; each CDR3 protein has one entry. The sample consists of more than 90,000 distinct CDR3 sequences, over 9% of them appearing once. Sequencing was done on a sample of PBMCs, sequenced either directly or after in vitro stimulation (not recorded which). The receptors stem from a human donor in good health (CMV status not recorded). Some clones in this sample may be carry-over from other donors' samples. The conserved cysteine and the conserved F or W are not part of the CDR3 here. The D gene is left open where the match is weak.

V gene: TRBV5-1; D gene: TRBD2; CDR3 protein: ASSFGLAPNEQF
V gene: TRBV6-5; D gene: NA; CDR3 protein: ASSSWDGNQPQH
V gene: TRBV7-9; D gene: NA; CDR3 protein: ASTSEFYGYT
V gene: TRBV7-2; D gene: TRBD2; CDR3 protein: ASSLITTSVQY
V gene: TRBV9; D gene: TRBD2; CDR3 protein: ASSVEGLAGYNEQF
V gene: TRBV12-3/TRBV12-4; D gene: NA; CDR3 protein: ASSLGGVVETQY
V gene: TRBV7-2; D gene: NA; CDR3 protein: ASSLTTGGGSGNTIY
V gene: TRBV12-3/TRBV12-4; D gene: TRBD2; CDR3 protein: ASSFTPMAGGYYEQY
V gene: TRBV20-1; D gene: NA; CDR3 protein: SARAAIANEQF
V gene: TRBV7-2; D gene: NA; CDR3 protein: ASSLQRTSTDTQY
V gene: TRBV20-1; D gene: TRBD2; CDR3 protein: SASAGGPYEQY
V gene: TRBV4-1; D gene: NA; CDR3 protein: ASSQLTLNTEAF
V gene: TRBV10-3; D gene: TRBD1; CDR3 protein: AIRRDRSSGNTIY
V gene: TRBV7-8; D gene: NA; CDR3 protein: ASSFGGVGNQPQH
V gene: TRBV27; D gene: NA; CDR3 protein: ASTTRGGRTDTQY
V gene: TRBV7-8; D gene: TRBD2; CDR3 protein: ASSPPSGKETQY
V gene: TRBV3-1; D gene: NA; CDR3 protein: ASSQDSWGPADKTQY
V gene: TRBV6-2/TRBV6-3; D gene: NA; CDR3 protein: ASSPLPALVYNEQF
V gene: TRBV19; D gene: TRBD1; CDR3 protein: ASSFPGQGIGEQY
V gene: TRBV28; D gene: NA; CDR3 protein: ASSSVSEAF
V gene: TRBV7-2; D gene: TRBD2; CDR3 protein: ASSSPGLVMDTQY
V gene: TRBV7-2; D gene: TRBD2; CDR3 protein: ASSLGLAGDNEQF
V gene: TRBV12-3/TRBV12-4; D gene: TRBD1; CDR3 protein: ASTLRQGGDTEAF
V gene: TRBV7-8; D gene: TRBD1; CDR3 protein: ASSLRQGNTGELF
V gene: TRBV12-5; D gene: TRBD1; CDR3 protein: ASGLRPGQRGDYEQF
V gene: TRBV11-2; D gene: TRBD1; CDR3 protein: ASSPWDRDYGYT
V gene: TRBV9; D gene: TRBD1; CDR3 protein: ASSGGQGSAGNTIY
V gene: TRBV7-9; D gene: TRBD2; CDR3 protein: ASKVASGTDTQY
V gene: TRBV12-3/TRBV12-4; D gene: TRBD1; CDR3 protein: ASNEPGQGGNTIY
V gene: TRBV19; D gene: NA; CDR3 protein: ASSTQGNNQPQH
V gene: TRBV28; D gene: TRBD1; CDR3 protein: ASRPGTANTEAF
V gene: TRBV28; D gene: TRBD1; CDR3 protein: ASSLGQGTPEKLF
V gene: TRBV24-1; D gene: TRBD1; CDR3 protein: ATSTRDRVTRAVYNEQF
V gene: TRBV4-1; D gene: TRBD1; CDR3 protein: ASSLPGQQQF
V gene: TRBV7-9; D gene: NA; CDR3 protein: ASSFYDEDTQY
V gene: TRBV28; D gene: NA; CDR3 protein: ASRDSNQPQH
V gene: TRBV15; D gene: NA; CDR3 protein: ATSPAVGGAGNQPQH
V gene: TRBV6-1; D gene: TRBD2; CDR3 protein: ASSTSRRAGGPNEQF
V gene: TRBV18; D gene: NA; CDR3 protein: ASSPLVADEQY
V gene: TRBV7-8; D gene: TRBD2; CDR3 protein: ASSLVVLAGGKETQY
V gene: TRBV20-1; D gene: NA; CDR3 protein: SASPSLGNTEAF
V gene: TRBV7-6; D gene: NA; CDR3 protein: ASSGASSGATAF
V gene: TRBV7-6; D gene: NA; CDR3 protein: ASSPGLDQPQH
V gene: TRBV28; D gene: TRBD2; CDR3 protein: ASSTPLAGDAEQF